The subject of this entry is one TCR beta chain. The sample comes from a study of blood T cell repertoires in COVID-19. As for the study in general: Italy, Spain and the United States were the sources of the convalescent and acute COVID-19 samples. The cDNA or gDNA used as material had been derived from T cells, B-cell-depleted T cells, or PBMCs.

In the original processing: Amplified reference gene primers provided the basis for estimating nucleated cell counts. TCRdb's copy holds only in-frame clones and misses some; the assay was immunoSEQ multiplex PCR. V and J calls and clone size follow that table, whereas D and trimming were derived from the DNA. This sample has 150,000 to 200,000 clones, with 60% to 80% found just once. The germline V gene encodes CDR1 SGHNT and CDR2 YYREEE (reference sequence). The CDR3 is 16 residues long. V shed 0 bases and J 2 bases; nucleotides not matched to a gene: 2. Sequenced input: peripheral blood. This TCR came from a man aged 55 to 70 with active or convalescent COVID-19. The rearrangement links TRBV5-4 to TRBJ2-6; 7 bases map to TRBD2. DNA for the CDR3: TGTGCCAGCAGCTTGGAAGGGAGGGCTGGGGCCAACGTCCTGACTTTC. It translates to CASSLEGRAGANVLTF.